This T cell receptor (beta chain) was sequenced for a study of beta chain features in type 1 diabetes. Broader study findings: These data did not resolve whether HLA type affects TCRB rearrangement.

Expressed TCRB transcripts got sequenced, as all isolated RNA was reverse transcribed. The repertoire was sequenced with immunoSEQ multiplex PCR; TCRdb's copy has only in-frame clones and lacks some. The sample contains around 500,000 clones, about 10% of which appear only once. In germline, CDR1 is KGHSH, CDR2 LQKENI. Trimming at V came to 2 bases and at J to 6 bases, leaving 14 bases not matched to a gene. There are 17 residues in the CDR3. For this clone: The antigen remains undetermined.

This clonotype was sampled from a woman aged 18-29 years in good health. Sequenced sample: naive CD4+ T cells from blood. The chain links TRBV18 to TRBJ2-3; TRBD2 matches at 7 bases. Here the CDR3 reads CASSPSIQGGRLDTQYF. CDR3 coding DNA: TGTGCCAGCTCACCAAGCATCCAGGGAGGGCGATTGGATACGCAGTATTTT.